This T cell receptor beta chain was sequenced during a study of vaccination and CD4 T cells after COVID-19. Background on the study: Cells were stimulated with overlapping spike peptides from SARS-CoV-2, HCoV-NL63, HCoV-OC43 and HCoV-229E.

In its sample, this clonotype was seen once. Its cognate antigen is unknown. Treatment given: 10-day PBMC culture with coronavirus spike peptide pools or control peptides (ViraFEST assay). The cultures had half their medium swapped for fresh IL-2 medium on days 3 and 7. From germline, CDR1 is MNHEY and CDR2 SVGAGI. V was trimmed by 2 bases and J by 3 bases, leaving 9 bases between them. The CDR3 sequence is 14 residues long. Sequencing of DNA taken from cultured CD4+ T cells relied on the Oncomine TCR Beta short-read assay. MiXCR was run by TCRdb on the PCR reads, yielding one entry per CDR3 protein. The sample carries around 19,000 distinct CDR3 sequences, 55% to 60% recorded once.

The sample was CD4+ T cells from blood, cultured in vitro. The sequence derives from a human donor who had recovered from COVID-19. V usage is TRBV6-5 and J usage is TRBJ2-3; D gene unclear. CDR3 loop: CASSYGLRTDTQYF. Here the CDR3 DNA reads TGTGCCAGCAGTTACGGTCTTCGAACAGATACGCAGTATTTT.